This TCR beta chain was documented in a study of T-cell memory formation after mild COVID-19. Germline assignment: CDR1 SGHKS and CDR2 YYEKEE (reference sequence). This CDR3 contains 14 residues. V shed 6 bases and J shed 0 bases, with 10 bases lying between them. Worth noting for this clonotype: Its target is unknown.

TCRdb reprocessed the 5' RACE reads with MiXCR, giving one entry per CDR3 protein. In the table there are 190,000 or so distinct CDR3 sequences, 10% to 13% of which are singletons. Whole-study results and caveats: Most CD4+ clones that shrank were in CM and EM, while CD8+ ones turned up in EMRA.

The receptor's source is a man aged 18 to 29 who had mild COVID-19 (a few samples of this study predate the infection). Cell type and time point are not known. The specimen sequenced was PBMCs or a T cell subset sorted from them (not recorded which). J is TRBJ2-1 and V is TRBV5-5, with D unclear. The CDR3 nucleotides are TGTGCCAGCACCCTACAAAGCTCCTACAATGAGCAGTTCTTC. Translation: CASTLQSSYNEQFF.